This TCR beta chain appears in the sequencing data of a study of early T cells in non-severe SARS-CoV-2 infection. Across the study: Chains stayed unpaired after sequencing of bulk RNA from unsorted whole blood.

This clonotype was seen more than once but under ten times. Its cognate antigen is unknown. Study-wide results and limits: VDJdb-based matching was biased toward anti-spike CD8 responses and missed private and CD4 specificities.

Individual cDNA molecules received unique molecular identifiers. One entry per CDR3 protein results from TCRdb running MiXCR on the 5' RACE reads. The sample contains 63,000 or so distinct CDR3 sequences, more than 9.5% of which appear only once. This CDR3 has 14 residues. Germline CDR1 and CDR2: DFQATT and SNEGSKA (reference sequence). With 6 bases clipped from V and 5 bases from J, the junction kept 8 bases outside the gene matches. Specimen: whole blood, collected at baseline. V gene TRBV20-1 combines with J gene TRBJ2-2; 8 nucleotides align to TRBD2. The receptor was derived from an adult who was a healthcare worker with PCR-confirmed SARS-CoV-2 infection or an uninfected control (not recorded which). CDR3 sequence reads: CSAAARGVTGELFF. CDR3 DNA sequence: TGCAGTGCCGCGGCGCGGGGGGTAACCGGGGAGCTGTTTTTT.